Presented here are 17 T cell receptor beta chains from one specimen sequenced in a study of blood T cell repertoires in COVID-19. Using immunoSEQ multiplex PCR, the repertoire was profiled, and TCRdb retains in-frame clones only, with some absent. The repertoire consists of some 260,000 clones, with over 80% occurring once and the leading ten covering more than 8.5%. Input material: peripheral blood. Receptors originate from a woman in her 70s with COVID-19, enrolled during active disease.

This clone was seen a handful of times. The V and J genes are TRBV28 and TRBJ1-2; D is perhaps TRBD1 (5 bases). The CDR3 runs 14 residues. Per germline, CDR1 MDHEN and CDR2 SYDVKM. Trimming pared 4 bases from V and 4 bases from J, leaving 13 bases between. The CDR3, as DNA: TGTGCCAGCAGTTGGGAGGGCAGGGCCTATGGCTACACCTTC. Its translation is CASSWEGRAYGYTF.

The J gene is TRBJ1-2, the V gene TRBV15, with 9 bases that match TRBD1. Looked up from germline, CDR1 is LNHNV and CDR2 is YYDKDF (reference sequence). V gave up 8 bases and J gave up 4 bases; unmatched junction bases: 8. The CDR3 covers 14 residues. The CDR3 nucleotides read TGTGCCACCCAAAAGACAGGGGGAGGCTATGGCTACACCTTC. It translates to CATQKTGGGYGYTF.

V gene TRBV7-2 combines with J gene TRBJ1-3; TRBD1 is a possible D gene (5 bases). V was pared by 4 bases and J by 7 bases, with 20 bases between. Germline V gene data show CDR1 as SGHTA and CDR2 as FQGNSA. The CDR3 is made up of 16 amino acids. CDR3 in amino acids: CASSSRGGGRGNTIYF. The CDR3 region has the DNA TGTGCCAGCAGCTCCCGGGGGGGAGGTAGAGGGAACACCATATATTTT.

The chain couples TRBV3-1 (or the pseudogene TRBV3-2) to TRBJ1-5, with 9 bases that match TRBD1. The germline V gene has CDR1 LGHDT and CDR2 YNNKEL (reference sequence). The CDR3 is 15 amino acids. J was trimmed by 6 bases and V by 5 bases; bases with no gene match: 8. CDR3 in amino acids: CASSSDRGVGQPQHF. DNA of the CDR3: TGTGCCAGCAGCTCCGACAGGGGGGTTGGTCAGCCCCAGCATTTT.

The chain couples TRBV11-3 to TRBJ1-1; D is uncertain. The germline V and J ends were trimmed by 6 bases and 0 bases, with 17 bases remaining between them. This CDR3 spans 16 amino acids. Germline CDR1 reads SGHNT; CDR2 reads YENEEA. Here the CDR3 DNA reads TGTGCCAGCAGTCCCCGGAGCACATATATGAACACTGAAGCTTTCTTT. It encodes CASSPRSTYMNTEAFF.

This rearrangement joins TRBV5-1 to TRBJ1-5, with a tentative D call TRBD1 (6 bases). The CDR3 totals 17 residues. Trimming left V 5 bases short and J 1 base short, with 19 bases between. Per germline, CDR1 SGHRS and CDR2 YFSETQ. The chain's CDR3 is CASRLGVGHQSNQPQHF. CDR3 DNA: TGCGCCAGCAGACTGGGAGTGGGACACCAAAGCAATCAGCCCCAGCATTTT.

The chain links TRBV18 to TRBJ2-5; D unclear. The length of the CDR3 is 16 residues. In germline, CDR1 is KGHSH, CDR2 LQKENI. Between the trimmed V and J ends, which lost 2 bases and 0 bases, there was a span of 13 bases. CDR3 in amino acids: CASSPTGGRYQETQYF. DNA of the CDR3: TGTGCCAGCTCACCAACCGGCGGAAGGTACCAAGAGACCCAGTACTTC.

The chain combines TRBV6-5 with TRBJ2-7, with D perhaps matching TRBD1 (5 bases). This CDR3 spans 11 amino acids. Between the trimmed V and J ends, which lost 7 bases and 7 bases, there was a span of 11 bases. Germline CDR1 reads MNHEY; CDR2 reads SVGAGI. The CDR3 coding sequence is TGTGCCAGCATGACAGTTGAGGAGCAGTACTTC. Encoded protein: CASMTVEEQYF.

The gene calls are TRBV7-9 and TRBJ1-5; possibly TRBD1 for D (5 bases). The CDR3 sequence is 13 residues long. V was clipped by 5 bases and J by 5 bases, with 10 bases between them. Per germline, CDR1 SEHNR and CDR2 FQNEAQ (reference sequence). In DNA, the CDR3 is TGTGCCAGCAGCCTGGCGGGGGATCAGCCCCAGCATTTT. Translation: CASSLAGDQPQHF.

The chain has TRBV4-2 and TRBJ2-7, with 10 positions matching TRBD2. The CDR3 runs 15 residues. The V segment lost 0 bases and the J segment 1 base; nucleotides outside the gene matches: 0. Germline lookup yields CDR1 LGHNA and CDR2 YNFKEQ. The CDR3 is CASSQELAGSYEQYF. The CDR3 region has the DNA TGTGCCAGCAGCCAAGAACTAGCGGGGTCCTACGAGCAGTACTTC.

This clone appeared a few times. The V call is TRBV7-6, the J call TRBJ1-2; unclear D gene. The germline V gene has CDR1 SGHVS and CDR2 FNYEAQ. The germline V and J ends were trimmed by 5 bases and 4 bases, with 17 bases remaining between them. The length of the CDR3 is 15 residues. CDR3 DNA: TGTGCCAGCAGCCCTGGACTCACACGGGGCTATGGCTACACCTTC. It yields the protein CASSPGLTRGYGYTF.

The CDR3 loop is CASSQVTGGRADTQYF. The CDR3 bases are TGCGCCAGCAGCCAAGTGACAGGGGGTAGGGCAGATACGCAGTATTTT. This sequence joins TRBV4-1 and TRBJ2-3; 9 bases line up with TRBD1. The CDR3 is 16 amino acids. From germline, CDR1 is MGHRA and CDR2 YSYEKL. Unmatched junction bases numbered 6, after V lost 1 base and J lost 4 bases.

V is TRBV7-3 and J is TRBJ2-3; TRBD2 might be the D (6 bases). The CDR3 contains 16 residues. The V gene's germline CDR1 is SGHTA and CDR2 FQGTGA. Trimming removed 2 bases from V and 1 base from J, with 13 bases in between. The CDR3 is CASSLGGGEGTDTQYF. The CDR3 nucleotides are TGTGCCAGCAGCTTAGGGGGAGGAGAGGGCACAGATACGCAGTATTTT. Filled out from reference TRBV7-3 and TRBJ2-3, the complete variable domain reads GAGVSQTPSNKVTEKGKYVELRCDPISGHTALYWYRQSLGQGPEFLIYFQGTGAADDSGLPNDRFFAVRPEGSVSTLKIQRTERGDSAVYLCASSLGGGEGTDTQYFGPGTRLTVL.

The chain is built from TRBV11-2 and TRBJ1-5; unclear D gene. V gave up 4 bases and J gave up 3 bases, with 10 bases separating them. Germline loops: CDR1 SGHAT, CDR2 FQNNGV. The CDR3 length is 14 residues. DNA of the CDR3: TGTGCCAGCAGCTACGACAATGTCAATCAGCCCCAGCATTTT. As protein: CASSYDNVNQPQHF.

This sequence joins TRBV4-1 and TRBJ1-1, with a weak D call TRBD1 (5 bases). The V gene lost 4 bases and the J gene lost 0 bases, with 15 bases spanning the gap. Per the germline V gene, CDR1 is MGHRA and CDR2 is YSYEKL. This CDR3 contains 16 residues. The CDR3 here is CASSRGQGKMNTEAFF. The CDR3 DNA sequence: TGCGCCAGCAGCCGGGGCCAGGGCAAGATGAACACTGAAGCTTTCTTT.

The V call is TRBV28, the J call TRBJ2-1; 8 bases align to TRBD1. Per germline, CDR1 MDHEN and CDR2 SYDVKM. V shed 10 bases and J 5 bases; nucleotides not matched to a gene: 16. There are 16 residues in the CDR3. The CDR3 nucleotides read TGTGCCACCCAGGGGGCCCTTCGGAAACGCCACAATGAGCAGTTCTTC. Its protein is CATQGALRKRHNEQFF.

This clone appeared a single time. V and J are TRBV12-3 or TRBV12-4 and TRBJ1-2; no clear D. The CDR3 length is 13 residues. The ends were cut back, 6 bases at V and 5 bases at J, with 13 bases in the middle. In nucleotides, the CDR3 is TGTGCCAGCAGCCAGGACGGAGGATATGGCTACACCTTC. Protein: CASSQDGGYGYTF.